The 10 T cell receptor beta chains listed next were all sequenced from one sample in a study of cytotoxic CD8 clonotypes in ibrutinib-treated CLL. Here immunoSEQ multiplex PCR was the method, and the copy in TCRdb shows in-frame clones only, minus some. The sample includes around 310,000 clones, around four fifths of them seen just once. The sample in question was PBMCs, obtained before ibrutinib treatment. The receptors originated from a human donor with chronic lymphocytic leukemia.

CDR3 in amino acids: CASSGGTADYEQYF. CDR3 nucleotide sequence: TGTGCCAGCAGTGGGGGGACCGCAGACTACGAGCAGTACTTC. The chain recombines TRBV6-6 with TRBJ2-7; TRBD2 might be the D (6 bases). The CDR3 is 14 amino acids. V lost 5 bases to trimming and J lost 3 bases, with 14 bases between them. CDR1 MNHNY and CDR2 SVGAGI come from the germline V gene (reference sequence).

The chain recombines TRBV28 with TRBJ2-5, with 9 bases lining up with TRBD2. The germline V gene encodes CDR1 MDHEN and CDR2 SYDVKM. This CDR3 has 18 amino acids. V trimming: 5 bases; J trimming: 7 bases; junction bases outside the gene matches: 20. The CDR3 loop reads CASSEWGSGSGRIVTQYF. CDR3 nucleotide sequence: TGTGCCAGCAGTGAATGGGGATCAGGTAGCGGGAGAATCGTGACCCAGTACTTC.

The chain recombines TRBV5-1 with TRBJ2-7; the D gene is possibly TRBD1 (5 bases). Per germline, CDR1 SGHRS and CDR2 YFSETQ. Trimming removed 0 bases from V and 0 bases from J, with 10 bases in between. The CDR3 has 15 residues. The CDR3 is CASSLEGFTSYEQYF. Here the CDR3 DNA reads TGCGCCAGCAGCTTGGAGGGGTTCACCTCCTACGAGCAGTACTTC.

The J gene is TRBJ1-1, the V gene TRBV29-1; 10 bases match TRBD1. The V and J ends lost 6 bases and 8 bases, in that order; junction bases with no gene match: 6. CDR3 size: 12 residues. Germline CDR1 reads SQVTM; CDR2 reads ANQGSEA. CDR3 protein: CSVHRDRGEAFF. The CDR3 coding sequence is TGCAGCGTGCACCGGGACAGGGGAGAAGCTTTCTTT.

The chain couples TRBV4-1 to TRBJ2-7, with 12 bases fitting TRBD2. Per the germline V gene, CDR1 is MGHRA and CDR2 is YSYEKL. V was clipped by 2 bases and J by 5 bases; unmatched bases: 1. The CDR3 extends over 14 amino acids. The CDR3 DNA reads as TGCGCCAGCAGCCAAAGGACTAGCGGGAACGAGCAGTACTTC. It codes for CASSQRTSGNEQYF.

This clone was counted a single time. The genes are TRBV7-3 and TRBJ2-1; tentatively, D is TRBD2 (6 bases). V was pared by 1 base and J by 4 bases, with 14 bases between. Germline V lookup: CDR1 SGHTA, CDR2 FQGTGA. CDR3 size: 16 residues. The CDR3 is CASSLIGGSHYNEQFF. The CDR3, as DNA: TGTGCCAGCAGCTTAATCGGAGGGTCACATTACAATGAGCAGTTCTTC.

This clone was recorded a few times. The CDR3 is CAISESGQLYEQYF. The CDR3 DNA follows: TGTGCCATCAGTGAGTCCGGGCAGCTCTACGAGCAGTACTTC. This chain connects TRBV10-3 to TRBJ2-7; D unresolved. V was pared by 0 bases and J by 3 bases, with 9 bases between. This CDR3 has 14 residues. Germline CDR1 reads ENHRY; CDR2 reads SYGVKD.

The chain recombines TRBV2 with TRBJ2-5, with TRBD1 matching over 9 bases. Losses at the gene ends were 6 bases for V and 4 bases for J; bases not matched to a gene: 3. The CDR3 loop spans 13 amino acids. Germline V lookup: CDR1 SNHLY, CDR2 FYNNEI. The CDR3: CASSRDRVETQYF. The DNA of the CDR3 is TGTGCCAGCAGCCGGGACAGGGTAGAGACCCAGTACTTC.

Here the CDR3 reads CASSLRGLASSYEQYF. DNA of the CDR3: TGTGCCAGCAGCCTCCGGGGACTAGCGAGCTCCTACGAGCAGTACTTC. The chain joins TRBV7-2 to TRBJ2-7, with TRBD2 matching 10 bases. Unmatched junction bases numbered 7, after V lost 5 bases and J lost 0 bases. The CDR3 sequence is 16 residues long. Per the germline V gene, CDR1 is SGHTA and CDR2 is FQGNSA.

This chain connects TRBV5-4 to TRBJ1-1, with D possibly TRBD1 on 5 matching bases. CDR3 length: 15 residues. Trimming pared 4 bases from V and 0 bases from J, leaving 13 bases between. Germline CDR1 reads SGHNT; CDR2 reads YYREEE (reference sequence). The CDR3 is CASSNRQNMNTEAFF. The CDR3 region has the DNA TGTGCCAGCAGCAATAGACAGAACATGAACACTGAAGCTTTCTTT.